This T cell receptor beta chain was sequenced in a study of shared clonotypes between healthy human individuals. The germline CDR1 and CDR2 sequences are MNHEY and SMNVEV (reference sequence). This CDR3 is 14 amino acids long. Trimming removed 6 bases from V and 0 bases from J, with 11 bases in between. Naive CD8 cells lacked CD45RO, underwent positive selection for CCR7 and left out terminally differentiated effector memory CD45RA+ cells. Donors, healthy HIV-negative adults, lacked recent acute infections or vaccinations. The donors were all Caucasian adults (living in Nashville, Tennessee). The assay was carried out at the deep level. The input for sorted-subset replicate PCRs was 200 to 250 ng DNA, around 27,000 T cell genomes. Clones were read by immunoSEQ multiplex PCR, and TCRdb kept only the in-frame ones, dropping some. The sample contains about 650,000 clones, 95% to 96% of which appear only once.

This chain links TRBV27 with TRBJ1-1, with D possibly TRBD1 on 6 matching bases. This clonotype was sampled from a woman between 25 and 40 years old in good health. Sample: naive CD8+ T cells sorted from blood. The CDR3 sequence: CASSGGGMNTEAFF. CDR3 coding DNA: TGTGCCAGCAGCGGAGGGGGAATGAACACTGAAGCTTTCTTT.